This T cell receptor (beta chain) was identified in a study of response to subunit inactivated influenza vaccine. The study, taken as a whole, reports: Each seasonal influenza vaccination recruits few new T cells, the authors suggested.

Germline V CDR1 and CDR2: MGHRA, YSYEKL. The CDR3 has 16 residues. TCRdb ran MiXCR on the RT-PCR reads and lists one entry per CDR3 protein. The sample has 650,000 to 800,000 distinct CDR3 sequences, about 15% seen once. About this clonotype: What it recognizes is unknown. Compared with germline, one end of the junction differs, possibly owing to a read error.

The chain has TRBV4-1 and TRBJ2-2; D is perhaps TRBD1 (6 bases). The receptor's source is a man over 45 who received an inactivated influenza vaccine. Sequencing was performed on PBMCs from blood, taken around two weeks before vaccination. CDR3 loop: CSSSQIAQGYTGELFF. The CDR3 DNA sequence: TGCTCCAGCAGCCAAATAGCACAGGGTTATACCGGGGAGCTGTTTTTT.